These 7 T cell receptor beta chains originate from one sample sequenced in a study of blood T cell repertoires in COVID-19. Assay: immunoSEQ multiplex PCR; the TCRdb copy retains only in-frame clones and omits some. The sample has some 200,000 clones, around 86% seen once; the top ten hold approximately 5.9%. The sample consisted of peripheral blood. The receptors here all came from a man older than 75 with acute or convalescent COVID-19.

The V and J genes are TRBV10-3 and TRBJ1-5; D might be TRBD1 (6 bases). This CDR3 has 14 residues. Germline CDR1 and CDR2: ENHRY and SYGVKD. V shed 6 bases and J shed 4 bases, with 13 bases lying between them. The CDR3, as DNA: TGTGCCATCAGCTCCCGGGACACTAATCAGCCCCAGCATTTT. Translated, it gives CAISSRDTNQPQHF.

This clone was recorded once. The chain carries TRBV5-1 and TRBJ1-3; tentative D call: TRBD1 (5 bases). Trimming removed 1 base from V and 4 bases from J, with 15 bases in between. This CDR3 spans 16 amino acids. CDR1 is SGHRS and CDR2 is YFSETQ in the germline V gene. The DNA for the CDR3 is TGCGCCAGCAGCTTGCTGTCCAGGGTACCCGGAAACACCATATATTTT. This gives the protein CASSLLSRVPGNTIYF.

The chain links TRBV27 to TRBJ1-2; D is ambiguous. The CDR3 covers 11 residues. The germline V and J ends were trimmed by 9 bases and 4 bases, with 9 bases remaining between them. Germline values: CDR1 MNHEY, CDR2 SMNVEV (reference sequence). CDR3 nucleotide sequence: TGTGCCAGATATGTTAGCTATGGCTACACCTTC. It codes for CARYVSYGYTF.

This sequence joins TRBV6-2 or TRBV6-3 and TRBJ2-4, with D possibly matching TRBD1 (6 bases). Germline assignment: CDR1 MNHEY and CDR2 SVGEGT. V lost 6 bases and J lost 5, with 11 bases in between. The CDR3 has 13 amino acids. CDR3 nucleotide sequence: TGTGCCAGCAGCCGACAGGTGGAAAACATTCAGTACTTC. Encoded protein: CASSRQVENIQYF.

This sequence joins TRBV5-1 and TRBJ2-1; 12 nucleotides align to TRBD2. V lost 0 bases to trimming and J lost 2 bases; unmatched junction nucleotides: 0. From germline, CDR1 is SGHRS and CDR2 YFSETQ. The length of the CDR3 is 16 residues. The CDR3 here is CASSLASGRAYNEQFF. The CDR3 bases are TGCGCCAGCAGCTTGGCTAGCGGGAGGGCCTACAATGAGCAGTTCTTC.

The chain links TRBV25-1 to TRBJ2-1, with TRBD1 identical over 12 bases. Germline V CDR1 and CDR2: MGHDK, SYGVNS. CDR3 length: 14 amino acids. V dropped 11 bases and J dropped 8; count of bases not matched to a gene: 10. In DNA form, the CDR3 reads TGTGCCTCCTCTGGGACAGGGGGCAACCATGAGCAGTTCTTC. This encodes CASSGTGGNHEQFF.

The chain joins TRBV4-1 to TRBJ2-7; D unresolved. Trimming pared 4 bases from V and 5 bases from J, leaving 21 bases between. The germline gives CDR1 MGHRA, CDR2 YSYEKL. The CDR3 sequence is 16 residues long. The CDR3 DNA sequence: TGCGCCAGCAGCCCACTGGGCCCCCTGGGTCGCAACGAGCAGTACTTC. Encoded protein: CASSPLGPLGRNEQYF.